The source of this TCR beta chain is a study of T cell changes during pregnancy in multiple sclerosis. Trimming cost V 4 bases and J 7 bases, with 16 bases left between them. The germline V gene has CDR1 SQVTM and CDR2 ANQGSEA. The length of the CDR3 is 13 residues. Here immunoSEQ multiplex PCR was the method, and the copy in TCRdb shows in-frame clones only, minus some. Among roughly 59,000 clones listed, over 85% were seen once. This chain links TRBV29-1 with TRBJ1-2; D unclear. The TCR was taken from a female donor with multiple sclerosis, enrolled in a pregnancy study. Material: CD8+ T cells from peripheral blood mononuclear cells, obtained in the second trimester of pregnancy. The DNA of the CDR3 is TGCAGCGTTGTGAGGGCCGGACTTCTTGGCTACACCTTC. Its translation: CSVVRAGLLGYTF.